These 14 T cell receptor beta chains were all obtained from the same sample, sequenced in a study of T cell responses to AZD1222 COVID-19 vaccine. Profiling relied on immunoSEQ multiplex PCR, and the TCRdb table lists in-frame clones only, not all of them. The data show 120,000 or so clones, 80% to 90% seen once. The input for sequencing was peripheral blood, taken on day 0 of MenACWY control vaccination. The receptor set was obtained from an adult in good health.

The CDR3 loop reads CASSTLEGGLYQETQYF. CDR3 coding DNA: TGTGCCAGCAGCACCCTGGAGGGGGGCCTCTACCAAGAGACCCAGTACTTC. J is TRBJ2-5 and V is TRBV11-3; possibly TRBD1 or TRBD2 for D (6 bases each). CDR3 length equals 17 residues. Germline V gene data show CDR1 as SGHNT and CDR2 as YENEEA. Trimming left V 5 bases short and J 0 bases short, with 19 bases between.

The CDR3 here is CSPGYGGMCSNQPQHF. CDR3 DNA sequence: TGCAGCCCTGGTTATGGAGGAATGTGTAGCAATCAGCCCCAGCATTTT. The V call is TRBV29-1, the J call TRBJ1-5; unclear D gene. Between the trimmed V and J ends, which lost 8 bases and 0 bases, there was a span of 20 bases. The CDR3 totals 16 residues. Germline CDR1 and CDR2: SQVTM and ANQGSEA.

The chain uses TRBV27 and TRBJ2-3, with 11 bases that match TRBD2. Trimming took 3 bases from V and 3 from J; bases not matched to a gene: 8. The CDR3 is made up of 17 amino acids. Germline CDR1 MNHEY, CDR2 SMNVEV (reference sequence). The CDR3 region is CASSLTGLAGLTDTQYF. DNA of the CDR3: TGTGCCAGCAGTTTGACCGGACTAGCGGGTCTGACAGATACGCAGTATTTT.

This clone came up once. The rearrangement joins TRBV4-1 to TRBJ1-4; no clear D. The CDR3 extends over 13 amino acids. Germline CDR1 is MGHRA and CDR2 is YSYEKL. The V and J ends lost 1 base and 8 bases respectively, with 8 bases between them. Here the CDR3 reads CASSQVRGEKLFF. CDR3 in DNA: TGCGCCAGCAGCCAAGTCAGAGGGGAAAAACTGTTTTTT.

The gene calls are TRBV19 and TRBJ1-4; D remains ambiguous. CDR1 and CDR2 (germline): LNHDA, SQIVND (reference sequence). The CDR3 is 16 amino acids. Trimming pared 7 bases from V and 0 bases from J, leaving 15 bases between. CDR3 coding DNA: TGTGCCAGTAATGGCAGAGGAAGAACAACTAATGAAAAACTGTTTTTT. Its translation is CASNGRGRTTNEKLFF.

The chain is built from TRBV27 and TRBJ2-7; 10 bases line up with TRBD2. V shed 4 bases, J shed 3 bases, and the junction held 3 bases outside the gene matches. The CDR3 consists of 14 residues. In germline, CDR1 is MNHEY, CDR2 SMNVEV (reference sequence). The CDR3 sequence: CASSYLAGDYEQYF. The CDR3 DNA follows: TGTGCCAGCAGTTATCTAGCGGGGGACTACGAGCAGTACTTC.

This clone was found once. V and J are TRBV5-1 and TRBJ2-3, with 7 bases aligning to TRBD1. The CDR3 spans 15 residues. Losses at the gene ends were 4 bases for V and 2 bases for J; bases not matched to a gene: 7. In germline, CDR1 is SGHRS, CDR2 YFSETQ. CDR3 bases: TGCGCCAGCAGCATCGGACAGGACTCCACAGATACGCAGTATTTT. This codes for CASSIGQDSTDTQYF.

The chain combines TRBV6-5 with TRBJ2-7, with TRBD2 matching over 7 bases. The CDR3 extends over 15 amino acids. Germline CDR1 and CDR2: MNHEY and SVGAGI. With V trimmed by 7 bases and J by 3 bases, 12 bases remained unmatched. As DNA, the CDR3 is TGTGCCAGCAACCGGGAGGCAACTTCGAACTACGAGCAGTACTTC. Amino acid sequence: CASNREATSNYEQYF.

The chain links TRBV7-2 to TRBJ2-3, with TRBD2 as a possible D gene (5 bases). The CDR3 spans 17 residues. Germline CDR1 and CDR2: SGHTA and FQGNSA. V lost 2 bases and J 4 bases, leaving 19 bases between the germline ends. This CDR3 reads CASSLSLLASPSDTQYF. CDR3 DNA: TGTGCCAGCAGCTTATCGCTCCTAGCTTCCCCCTCAGATACGCAGTATTTT.

The rearrangement links TRBV6-1 to TRBJ1-5; 7 bases align to TRBD1. The CDR3 has 16 amino acids. The germline gives CDR1 MNHNS, CDR2 SASEGT. V lost 2 bases to trimming and J lost 4 bases; unmatched junction nucleotides: 8. The CDR3 region has the DNA TGTGCCAGCAGTGAACCCCGGGACAGCAAGAATCAGCCCCAGCATTTT. It translates to CASSEPRDSKNQPQHF.

The chain joins TRBV4-2 to TRBJ2-1, with D unresolved. Germline CDR1 is LGHNA and CDR2 is YNFKEQ. The length of the CDR3 is 15 residues. Trimming removed 0 bases at V and 7 bases at J, with 13 bases between. This CDR3 is CASSQDVAVTNEQFF. The DNA of the CDR3 is TGTGCCAGCAGCCAAGATGTTGCGGTTACGAATGAGCAGTTCTTC.

The chain joins TRBV2 to TRBJ2-1; no reliable D call. The V end was cut by 5 bases, the J end by 3 bases, with 8 bases between. The CDR3 extends over 13 amino acids. Per the germline V gene, CDR1 is SNHLY and CDR2 is FYNNEI. Here the CDR3 DNA reads TGTGCCAGCAGTACGTTAGGCTACAATGAGCAGTTCTTC. Translating gives CASSTLGYNEQFF.

The rearrangement joins TRBV19 to TRBJ1-5, with a weak D call TRBD1 (6 bases). The CDR3 consists of 18 residues. Trimming stripped 7 bases from V and 0 bases from J, with 22 bases between. Germline V gives CDR1 LNHDA, CDR2 SQIVND (reference sequence). The CDR3 sequence is CASTPRGGQVYSNQPQHF. The DNA of the CDR3 is TGTGCCAGTACTCCTCGGGGGGGCCAGGTTTATAGCAATCAGCCCCAGCATTTT.

The V gene is TRBV5-4, the J gene TRBJ2-7; D is tentatively TRBD1 or TRBD2 (5 bases each). This CDR3 is 15 amino acids long. The germline V gene encodes CDR1 SGHNT and CDR2 YYREEE (reference sequence). Trimming cost V 0 bases and J 3 bases, with 13 bases left between them. The CDR3 spells CASSLEGQGVYEQYF. CDR3 in DNA: TGTGCCAGCAGCTTGGAGGGGCAGGGAGTCTACGAGCAGTACTTC.